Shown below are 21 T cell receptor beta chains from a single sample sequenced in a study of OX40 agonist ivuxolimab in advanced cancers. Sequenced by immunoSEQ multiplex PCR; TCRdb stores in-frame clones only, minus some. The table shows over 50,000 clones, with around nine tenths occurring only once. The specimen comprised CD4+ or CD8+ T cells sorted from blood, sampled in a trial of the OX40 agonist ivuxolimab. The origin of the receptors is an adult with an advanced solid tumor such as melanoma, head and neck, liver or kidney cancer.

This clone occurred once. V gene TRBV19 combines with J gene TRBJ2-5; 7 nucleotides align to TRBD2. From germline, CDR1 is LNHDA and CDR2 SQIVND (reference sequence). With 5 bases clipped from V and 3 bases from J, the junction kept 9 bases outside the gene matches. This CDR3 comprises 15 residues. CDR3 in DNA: TGTGCCAGTAGTCCCGGGGAAGCGGGGAAAGAGACCCAGTACTTC. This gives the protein CASSPGEAGKETQYF.

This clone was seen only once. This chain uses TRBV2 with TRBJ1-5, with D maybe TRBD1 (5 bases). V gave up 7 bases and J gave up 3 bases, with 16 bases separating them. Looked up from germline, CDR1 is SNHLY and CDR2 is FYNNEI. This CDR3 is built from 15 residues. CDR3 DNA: TGTGCCAGCAAACGGGACGGAAGTATCAATCAGCCCCAGCATTTT. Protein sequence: CASKRDGSINQPQHF.

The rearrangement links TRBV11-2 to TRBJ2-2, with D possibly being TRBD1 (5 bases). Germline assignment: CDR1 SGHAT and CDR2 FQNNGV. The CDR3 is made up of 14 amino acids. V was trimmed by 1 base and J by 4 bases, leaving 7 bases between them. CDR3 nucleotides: TGTGCCAGCAGCTTAGTTCAGGGCACCGGGGAGCTGTTTTTT. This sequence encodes CASSLVQGTGELFF.

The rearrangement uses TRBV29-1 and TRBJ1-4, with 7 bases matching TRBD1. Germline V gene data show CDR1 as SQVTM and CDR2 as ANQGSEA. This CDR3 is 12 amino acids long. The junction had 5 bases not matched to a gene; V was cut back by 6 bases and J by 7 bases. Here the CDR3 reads CSVGQSFEKLFF. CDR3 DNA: TGCAGCGTGGGACAGTCCTTTGAAAAACTGTTTTTT.

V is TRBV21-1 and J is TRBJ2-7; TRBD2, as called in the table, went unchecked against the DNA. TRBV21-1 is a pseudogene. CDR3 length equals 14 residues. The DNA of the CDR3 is TGTGCCAGCAGCAACGGGCCCTACGGGGACGAGCAGTACTTC. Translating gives CASSNGPYGDEQYF.

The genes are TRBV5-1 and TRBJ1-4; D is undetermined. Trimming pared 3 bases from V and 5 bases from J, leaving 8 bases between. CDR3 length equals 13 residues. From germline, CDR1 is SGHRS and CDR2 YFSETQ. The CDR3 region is CASSSGLNEKLFF. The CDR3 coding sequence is TGCGCCAGCAGCTCTGGACTAAATGAAAAACTGTTTTTT.

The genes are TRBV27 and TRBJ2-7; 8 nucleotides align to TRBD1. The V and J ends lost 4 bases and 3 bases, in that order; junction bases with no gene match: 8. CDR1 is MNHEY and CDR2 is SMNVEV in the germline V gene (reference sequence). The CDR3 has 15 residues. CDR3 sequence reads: CASSSPWGQVYEQYF. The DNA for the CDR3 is TGTGCCAGCAGTTCCCCTTGGGGACAGGTCTACGAGCAGTACTTC.

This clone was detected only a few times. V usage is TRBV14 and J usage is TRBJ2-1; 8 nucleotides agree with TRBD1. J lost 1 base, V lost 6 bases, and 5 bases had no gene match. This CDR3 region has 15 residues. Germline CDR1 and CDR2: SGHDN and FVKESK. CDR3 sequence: CASSLRQGSYNEQFF. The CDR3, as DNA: TGTGCCAGCAGTCTCCGACAGGGGTCCTACAATGAGCAGTTCTTC.

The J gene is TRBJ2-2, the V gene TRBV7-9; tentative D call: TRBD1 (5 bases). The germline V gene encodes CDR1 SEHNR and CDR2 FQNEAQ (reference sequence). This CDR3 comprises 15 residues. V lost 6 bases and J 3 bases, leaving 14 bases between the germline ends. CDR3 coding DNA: TGTGCCAGCAGGTACAGCCAGGGTTACACCGGGGAGCTGTTTTTT. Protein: CASRYSQGYTGELFF.

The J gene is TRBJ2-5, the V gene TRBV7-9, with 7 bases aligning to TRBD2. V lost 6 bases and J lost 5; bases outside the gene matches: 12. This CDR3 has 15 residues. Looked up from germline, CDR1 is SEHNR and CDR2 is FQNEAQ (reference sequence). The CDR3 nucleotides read TGTGCCAGCAGTCCCGGGGGGACCGTCGGTGAGACCCAGTACTTC. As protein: CASSPGGTVGETQYF.

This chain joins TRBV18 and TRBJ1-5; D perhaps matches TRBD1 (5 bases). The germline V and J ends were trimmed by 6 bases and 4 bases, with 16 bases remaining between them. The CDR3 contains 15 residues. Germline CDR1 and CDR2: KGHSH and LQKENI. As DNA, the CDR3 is TGTGCCAGCTCCCCCCAAGAGCCAGGGAATCAGCCCCAGCATTTT. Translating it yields CASSPQEPGNQPQHF.

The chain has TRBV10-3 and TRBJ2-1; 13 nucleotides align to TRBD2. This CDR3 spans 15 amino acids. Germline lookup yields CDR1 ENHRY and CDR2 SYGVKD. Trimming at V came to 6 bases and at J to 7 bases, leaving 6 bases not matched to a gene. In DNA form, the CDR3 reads TGTGCCATCAGCCCGGGACTAGCGGGAAAGAATGAGCAGTTCTTC. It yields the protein CAISPGLAGKNEQFF.

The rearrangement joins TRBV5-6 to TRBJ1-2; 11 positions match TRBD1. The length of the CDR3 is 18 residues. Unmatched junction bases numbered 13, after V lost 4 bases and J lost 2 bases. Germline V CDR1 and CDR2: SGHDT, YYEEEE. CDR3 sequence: CASSRGWGQGVRNYGYTF. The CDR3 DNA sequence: TGTGCCAGCAGCCGAGGGTGGGGACAGGGGGTCCGGAACTATGGCTACACCTTC.

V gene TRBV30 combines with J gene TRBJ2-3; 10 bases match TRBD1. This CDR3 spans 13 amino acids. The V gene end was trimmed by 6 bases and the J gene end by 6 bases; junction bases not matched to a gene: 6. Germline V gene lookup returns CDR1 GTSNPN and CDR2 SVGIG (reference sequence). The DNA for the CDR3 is TGTGCCTGCAGGGACAGGGGTATGGATACGCAGTATTTT. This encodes CACRDRGMDTQYF.

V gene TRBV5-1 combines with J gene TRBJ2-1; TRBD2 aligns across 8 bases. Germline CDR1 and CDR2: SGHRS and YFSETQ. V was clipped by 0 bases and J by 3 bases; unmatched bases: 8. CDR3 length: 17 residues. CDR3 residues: CASSLAGEAGDYNEQFF. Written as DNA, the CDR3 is TGCGCCAGCAGCTTGGCCGGGGAAGCGGGAGACTACAATGAGCAGTTCTTC.

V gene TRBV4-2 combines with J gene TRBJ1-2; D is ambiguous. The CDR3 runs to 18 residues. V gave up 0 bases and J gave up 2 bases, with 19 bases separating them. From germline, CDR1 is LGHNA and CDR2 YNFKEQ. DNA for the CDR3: TGTGCCAGCAGCCAAGAATGGGCCAGTTCGGGCTCCAACTATGGCTACACCTTC. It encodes CASSQEWASSGSNYGYTF.

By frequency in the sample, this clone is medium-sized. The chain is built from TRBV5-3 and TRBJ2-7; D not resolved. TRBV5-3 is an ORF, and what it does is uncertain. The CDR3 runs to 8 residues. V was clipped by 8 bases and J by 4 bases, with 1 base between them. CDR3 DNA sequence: TGTGCCAGTTACGAGCAGTACTTC. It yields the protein CASYEQYF.

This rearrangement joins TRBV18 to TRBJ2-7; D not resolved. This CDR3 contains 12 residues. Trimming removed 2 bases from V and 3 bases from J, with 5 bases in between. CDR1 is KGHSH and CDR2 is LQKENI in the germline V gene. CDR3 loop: CASSPDGYEQYF. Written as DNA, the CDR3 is TGTGCCAGCTCACCAGATGGCTACGAGCAGTACTTC.

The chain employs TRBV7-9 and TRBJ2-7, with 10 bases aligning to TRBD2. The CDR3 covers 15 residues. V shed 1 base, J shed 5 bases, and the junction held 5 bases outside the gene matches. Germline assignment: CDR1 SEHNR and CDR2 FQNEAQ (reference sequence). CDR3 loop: CASSLEVLAGDEQYF. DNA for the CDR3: TGTGCCAGCAGCTTAGAGGTGCTAGCGGGAGACGAGCAGTACTTC.

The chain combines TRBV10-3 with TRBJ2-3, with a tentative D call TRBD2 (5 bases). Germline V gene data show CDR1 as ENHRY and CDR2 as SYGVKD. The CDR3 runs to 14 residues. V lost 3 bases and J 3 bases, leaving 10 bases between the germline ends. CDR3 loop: CAISDWRATDTQYF. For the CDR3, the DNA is TGTGCCATCAGTGATTGGCGGGCAACAGATACGCAGTATTTT.

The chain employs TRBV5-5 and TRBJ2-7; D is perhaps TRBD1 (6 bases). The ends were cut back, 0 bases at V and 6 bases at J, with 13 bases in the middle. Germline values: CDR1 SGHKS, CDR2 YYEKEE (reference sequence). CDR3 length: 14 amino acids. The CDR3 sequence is CASSLGTGRGEQYF. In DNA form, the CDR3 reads TGTGCCAGCAGCTTGGGAACAGGGAGAGGCGAGCAGTACTTC.